Listed here are 14 T cell receptor beta chains from one sample, sequenced in a study of T cells after yellow fever vaccination. TCRdb reanalysed the 5' RACE reads using MiXCR and keeps one entry per CDR3 protein. The data contain roughly 340,000 distinct CDR3 sequences, around 3.9% of them singletons. The sample here was PBMCs, taken 5 days after the yellow fever booster vaccination. These receptors were collected from a man aged 18 to 30 who received the YFV17D yellow fever vaccine.

The chain combines TRBV11-2 with TRBJ2-1, with D unclear. The V and J ends lost 4 bases and 7 bases respectively, with 11 bases between them. This CDR3 has 13 amino acids. CDR1 and CDR2 (germline): SGHAT, FQNNGV. Here the CDR3 DNA reads TGTGCCAGCAGCTCCTCGGACGGGAATGAGCAGTTCTTC. Translating it yields CASSSSDGNEQFF.

V is TRBV12-3 or TRBV12-4 and J is TRBJ1-1; possible D gene TRBD1, 5 bases. Trimming stripped 3 bases from V and 4 bases from J, with 9 bases between. This CDR3 spans 13 amino acids. The chain's CDR3 is CASSFRASTEAFF. Here the CDR3 DNA reads TGTGCCAGCAGTTTCAGGGCGAGCACTGAAGCTTTCTTT.

This clonotype was counted a few times. The CDR3 protein is CAISEIVGVPGPQTQYF. CDR3 DNA sequence: TGTGCCATCAGTGAAATCGTCGGGGTCCCAGGGCCGCAAACCCAGTACTTC. The chain has TRBV10-3 and TRBJ2-5; either TRBD1 or TRBD2 may supply D (5 bases each). V was pared by 3 bases and J by 8 bases, with 25 bases between. The CDR3 loop spans 17 amino acids. Germline V gene sequence: CDR1 ENHRY, CDR2 SYGVKD.

The table lists this clonotype with a few counts. The chain couples TRBV20-1 to TRBJ2-7; 8 nucleotides align to TRBD2. The CDR3 contains 12 residues. Germline values: CDR1 DFQATT, CDR2 SNEGSKA (reference sequence). V dropped 6 bases and J dropped 2; count of bases not matched to a gene: 3. The CDR3 bases are TGCAGTGCGCAGCGGGGGACCTACGAGCAGTACTTC. This translates into CSAQRGTYEQYF.

This clonotype was picked up a small number of times. The J gene is TRBJ1-3, the V gene TRBV6-5; TRBD1 agrees at 10 bases. CDR3 size: 15 residues. The germline V gene has CDR1 MNHEY and CDR2 SVGAGI. V trimming: 7 bases; J trimming: 3 bases; junction bases outside the gene matches: 6. This CDR3 reads CASIWTGGDGNTIYF. The CDR3 DNA is TGTGCCAGCATCTGGACAGGGGGGGATGGAAACACCATATATTTT.

This clonotype was seen only a few times. The chain couples TRBV7-9 to TRBJ2-1, with TRBD2 as a possible D gene (5 bases). V shed 3 bases and J shed 7 bases, with 16 bases lying between them. CDR3 length: 15 residues. Germline assignment: CDR1 SEHNR and CDR2 FQNEAQ (reference sequence). CDR3 bases: TGTGCCAGCAGCTTTGGAGGTAAGGTGGAGAATGAGCAGTTCTTC. Protein sequence: CASSFGGKVENEQFF. Combining the CDR3 with reference TRBV7-9 and TRBJ2-1 gives the whole variable domain DTGVSQNPRHKITKRGQNVTFRCDPISEHNRLYWYRQTLGQGPEFLTYFQNEAQLEKSRLLSDRFSAERPKGSFSTLEIQRTEQGDSAMYLCASSFGGKVENEQFFGPGTRLTVL.

This clonotype showed up many times. The chain has TRBV5-1 and TRBJ1-2, with a possible D match to TRBD1 (6 bases). Trimming stripped 3 bases from V and 4 bases from J, with 16 bases between. Germline V gene sequence: CDR1 SGHRS, CDR2 YFSETQ. This CDR3 is 15 amino acids long. The CDR3 loop reads CASSSASGTTYGYTF. CDR3 nucleotide sequence: TGCGCCAGCAGCTCAGCATCCGGGACAACCTATGGCTACACCTTC.

The sample holds a few counts of this clonotype. The chain joins TRBV3-1 to TRBJ1-6; D unresolved. Germline CDR1 is LGHDT and CDR2 is YNNKEL (reference sequence). Trimming removed 1 base from V and 3 bases from J, with 4 bases in between. The CDR3 extends over 14 amino acids. The CDR3 DNA reads as TGTGCCAGCAGCCAAGTGGTCTATAATTCACCCCTCCACTTT. Translated, it gives CASSQVVYNSPLHF.

The chain has TRBV4-1 and TRBJ2-1; D is unresolved. The CDR3 is 16 amino acids. V shed 0 bases and J shed 7 bases, with 16 bases lying between them. The germline V gene has CDR1 MGHRA and CDR2 YSYEKL. CDR3 loop: CASSQDLRPRPNEQFF. In DNA form, the CDR3 reads TGCGCCAGCAGCCAAGATTTACGCCCCCGACCTAATGAGCAGTTCTTC.

This clonotype occurred many times. The V call is TRBV6-2 or TRBV6-3, the J call TRBJ2-5; D unclear. The length of the CDR3 is 14 residues. Trimming left V 11 bases short and J 1 base short, with 17 bases between. Germline assignment: CDR1 MNHEY and CDR2 SVGEGT. The CDR3 DNA reads TGTGCCGCTTGCTTCGGCTTGGCCCAAGAGACCCAGTACTTC. Translation: CAACFGLAQETQYF.

The chain couples TRBV4-3 to TRBJ2-7, with TRBD1 matching over 9 bases. CDR3 size: 14 residues. CDR1 LGHNA and CDR2 YSLEER come from the germline V gene. With V trimmed by 5 bases and J by 3 bases, 5 bases remained unmatched. The CDR3 here is CASSLDRGIYEQYF. The CDR3 coding sequence is TGCGCCAGCAGCTTGGACAGGGGAATCTACGAGCAGTACTTC.

The rearrangement uses TRBV20-1 and TRBJ2-3, with TRBD2 matching 8 bases. The germline V gene encodes CDR1 DFQATT and CDR2 SNEGSKA (reference sequence). Trimming removed 2 bases from V and 2 bases from J; junction bases left unmatched: 6. The CDR3 loop spans 15 amino acids. This CDR3 reads CSARPRGGNTDTQYF. CDR3 nucleotides: TGCAGTGCTAGACCTCGCGGGGGGAACACAGATACGCAGTATTTT.

This clonotype was counted between two and nine times. The rearrangement links TRBV30 to TRBJ1-5; D remains unclear. Germline CDR1 and CDR2: GTSNPN and SVGIG (reference sequence). The length of the CDR3 is 14 residues. Trimming pared 2 bases from V and 0 bases from J, leaving 8 bases between. For the CDR3, the DNA is TGTGCCTGGAGTCGGGGAAATAGCAATCAGCCCCAGCATTTT. Protein: CAWSRGNSNQPQHF.

This clonotype has just a few counts. The chain links TRBV13 to TRBJ1-2, with 7 bases matching TRBD1. Per germline, CDR1 PRHDT and CDR2 FYEKMQ (reference sequence). This CDR3 has 15 amino acids. The junction had 14 bases not matched to a gene; V was cut back by 5 bases and J by 8 bases. The CDR3 region is CASSAVEGALSGYTF. The DNA for the CDR3 is TGTGCCAGCAGCGCAGTGGAGGGGGCGTTAAGCGGCTACACCTTC.